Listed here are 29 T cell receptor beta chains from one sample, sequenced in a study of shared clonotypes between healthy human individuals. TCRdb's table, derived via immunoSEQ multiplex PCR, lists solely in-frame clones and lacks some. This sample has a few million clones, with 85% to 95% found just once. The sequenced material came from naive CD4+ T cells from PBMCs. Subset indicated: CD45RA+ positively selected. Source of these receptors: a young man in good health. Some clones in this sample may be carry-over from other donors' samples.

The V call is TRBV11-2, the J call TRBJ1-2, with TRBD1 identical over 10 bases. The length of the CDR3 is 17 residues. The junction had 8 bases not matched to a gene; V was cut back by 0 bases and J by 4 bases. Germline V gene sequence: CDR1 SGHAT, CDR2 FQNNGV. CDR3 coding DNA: TGTGCCAGCAGCTTAGATACGGGACAGGGGATTATCTATGGCTACACCTTC. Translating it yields CASSLDTGQGIIYGYTF.

For the CDR3, the DNA is TGCAGTCCTTTGGATACGCAGTATTTT. It is translated as CSPLDTQYF. The chain uses TRBV20-1 and TRBJ2-3; D is ambiguous. CDR1 is DFQATT, CDR2 SNEGSKA, per germline (reference sequence). The CDR3 has 9 residues. V lost 8 bases to trimming and J lost 6 bases, with 6 bases between them.

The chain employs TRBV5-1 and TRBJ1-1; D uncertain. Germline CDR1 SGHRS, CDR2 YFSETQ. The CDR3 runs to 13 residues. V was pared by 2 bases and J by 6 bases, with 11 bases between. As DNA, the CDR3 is TGCGCCAGCAGCTTCGTGGGAACAGCTGAAGCTTTCTTT. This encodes CASSFVGTAEAFF.

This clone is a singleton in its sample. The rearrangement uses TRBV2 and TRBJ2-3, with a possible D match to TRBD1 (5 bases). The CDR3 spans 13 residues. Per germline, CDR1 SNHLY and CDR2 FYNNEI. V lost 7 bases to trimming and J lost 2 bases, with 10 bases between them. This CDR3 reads CASKKDITDTQYF. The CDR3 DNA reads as TGTGCCAGCAAGAAGGACATCACAGATACGCAGTATTTT.

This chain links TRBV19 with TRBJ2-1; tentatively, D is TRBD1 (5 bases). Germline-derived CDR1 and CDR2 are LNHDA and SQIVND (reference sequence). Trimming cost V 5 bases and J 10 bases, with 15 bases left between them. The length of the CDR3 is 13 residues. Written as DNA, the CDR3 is TGTGCCAGTAGTCCTAGGGGCAGGTCAGAGCAGTTCTTC. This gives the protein CASSPRGRSEQFF.

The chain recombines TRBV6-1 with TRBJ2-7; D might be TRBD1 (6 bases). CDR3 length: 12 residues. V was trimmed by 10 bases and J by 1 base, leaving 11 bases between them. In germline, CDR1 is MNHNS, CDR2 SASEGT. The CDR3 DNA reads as TGTGCCACCAAAACAGGGTCCTACGAGCAGTACTTC. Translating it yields CATKTGSYEQYF.

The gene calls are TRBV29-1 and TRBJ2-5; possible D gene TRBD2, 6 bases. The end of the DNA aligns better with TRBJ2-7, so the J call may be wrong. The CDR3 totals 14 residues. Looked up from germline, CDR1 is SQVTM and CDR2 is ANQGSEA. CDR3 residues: CSVWRDGSSYEQYF. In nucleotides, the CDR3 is TGCAGCGTTTGGCGGGACGGAAGCTCCTACGAGCAGTACTTC.

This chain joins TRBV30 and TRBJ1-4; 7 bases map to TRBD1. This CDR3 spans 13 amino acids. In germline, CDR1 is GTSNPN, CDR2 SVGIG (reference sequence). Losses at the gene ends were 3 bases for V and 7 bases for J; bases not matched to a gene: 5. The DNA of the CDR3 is TGTGCCTGGAGAAAAGGGGGCGTTGAAAAACTGTTTTTT. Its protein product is CAWRKGGVEKLFF.

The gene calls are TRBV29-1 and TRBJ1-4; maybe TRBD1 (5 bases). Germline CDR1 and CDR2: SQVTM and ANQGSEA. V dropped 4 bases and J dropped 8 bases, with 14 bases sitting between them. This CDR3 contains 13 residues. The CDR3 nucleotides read TGCAGCGTTGGGGCAGGGCAAGGGGAAAAACTGTTTTTT. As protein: CSVGAGQGEKLFF.

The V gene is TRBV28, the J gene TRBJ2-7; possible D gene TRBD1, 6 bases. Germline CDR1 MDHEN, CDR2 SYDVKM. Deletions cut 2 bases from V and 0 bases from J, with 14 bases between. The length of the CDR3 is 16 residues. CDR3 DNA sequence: TGTGCCAGCAGTTTAGGGGGCGACCGAAACTCCTACGAGCAGTACTTC. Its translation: CASSLGGDRNSYEQYF.

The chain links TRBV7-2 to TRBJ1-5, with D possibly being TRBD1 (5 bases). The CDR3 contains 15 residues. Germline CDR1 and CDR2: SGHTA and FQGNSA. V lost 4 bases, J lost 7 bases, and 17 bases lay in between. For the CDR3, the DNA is TGTGCCAGCAGCTCCACCGGGGCCGCGCTGCAGCCCCAGCATTTT. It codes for CASSSTGAALQPQHF.

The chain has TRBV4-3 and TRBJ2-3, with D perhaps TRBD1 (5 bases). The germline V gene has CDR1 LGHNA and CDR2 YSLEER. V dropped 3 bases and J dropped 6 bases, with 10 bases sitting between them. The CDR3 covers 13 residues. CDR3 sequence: CASSHRGSDTQYF. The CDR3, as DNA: TGCGCCAGCAGCCATAGGGGCTCGGATACGCAGTATTTT.

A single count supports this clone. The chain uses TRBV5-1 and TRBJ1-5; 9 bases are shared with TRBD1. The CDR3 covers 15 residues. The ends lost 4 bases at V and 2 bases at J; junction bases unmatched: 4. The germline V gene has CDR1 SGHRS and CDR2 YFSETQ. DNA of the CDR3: TGCGCCAGCAGCGCACAGGGGGCTGGCAATCAGCCCCAGCATTTT. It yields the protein CASSAQGAGNQPQHF.

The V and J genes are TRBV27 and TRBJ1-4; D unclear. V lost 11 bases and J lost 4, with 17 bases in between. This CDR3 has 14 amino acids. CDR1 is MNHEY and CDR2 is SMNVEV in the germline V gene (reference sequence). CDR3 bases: TGTGCCTGCTTGATTACTCCCCTTAATGAAAAACTGTTTTTT. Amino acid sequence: CACLITPLNEKLFF.

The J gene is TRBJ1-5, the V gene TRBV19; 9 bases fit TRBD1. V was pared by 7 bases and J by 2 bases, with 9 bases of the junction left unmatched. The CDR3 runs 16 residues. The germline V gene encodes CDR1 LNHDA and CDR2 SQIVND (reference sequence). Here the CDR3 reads CASMVQGALGNQPQHF. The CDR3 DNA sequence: TGTGCCAGTATGGTACAGGGGGCTCTTGGCAATCAGCCCCAGCATTTT.

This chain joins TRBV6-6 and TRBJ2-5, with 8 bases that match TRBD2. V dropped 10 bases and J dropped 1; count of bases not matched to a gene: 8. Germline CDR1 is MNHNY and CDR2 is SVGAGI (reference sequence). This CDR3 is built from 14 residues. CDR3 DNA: TGTGCCACCGGGGGCGGGAGGTCCCAAGAGACCCAGTACTTC. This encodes CATGGGRSQETQYF.

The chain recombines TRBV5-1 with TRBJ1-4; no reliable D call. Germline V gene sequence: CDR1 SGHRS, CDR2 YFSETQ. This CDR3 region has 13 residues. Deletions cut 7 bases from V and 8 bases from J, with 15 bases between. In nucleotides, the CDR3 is TGCGCCAGCGCTGAAACGCCGGGAGAAAAACTGTTTTTT. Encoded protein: CASAETPGEKLFF.

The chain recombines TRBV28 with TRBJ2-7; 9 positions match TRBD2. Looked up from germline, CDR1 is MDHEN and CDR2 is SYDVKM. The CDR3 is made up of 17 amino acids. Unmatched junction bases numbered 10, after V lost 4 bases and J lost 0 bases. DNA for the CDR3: TGTGCCAGCAGTTCCTCGACTAGCGGATTAAGCTCCTACGAGCAGTACTTC. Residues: CASSSSTSGLSSYEQYF.

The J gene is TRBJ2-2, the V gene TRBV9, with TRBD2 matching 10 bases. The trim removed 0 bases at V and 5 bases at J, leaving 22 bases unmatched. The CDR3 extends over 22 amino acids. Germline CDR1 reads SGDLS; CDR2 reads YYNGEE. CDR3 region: CASSVAWLAGENGQRDTGELFF. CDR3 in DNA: TGTGCCAGCAGCGTAGCTTGGCTAGCGGGAGAAAATGGACAGAGGGATACCGGGGAGCTGTTTTTT.

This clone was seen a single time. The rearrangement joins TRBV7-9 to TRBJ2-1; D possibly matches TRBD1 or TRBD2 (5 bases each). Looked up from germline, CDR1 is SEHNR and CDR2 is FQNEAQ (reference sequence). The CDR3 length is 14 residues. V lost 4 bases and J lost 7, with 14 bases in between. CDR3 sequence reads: CASSSPGPGNEQFF. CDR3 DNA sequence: TGTGCCAGCAGCTCACCGGGGCCTGGAAATGAGCAGTTCTTC.

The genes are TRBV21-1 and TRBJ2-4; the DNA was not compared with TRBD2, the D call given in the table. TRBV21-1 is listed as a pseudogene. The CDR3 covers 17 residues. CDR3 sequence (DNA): TGTGCCAGCAGCAAAGTTCCCCCCCTTGTAGCCAAAAACATTCAGTACTTC. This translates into CASSKVPPLVAKNIQYF.

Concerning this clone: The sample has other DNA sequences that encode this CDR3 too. This chain's CDR3 is CASSVTGSTDTQYF. The CDR3 DNA reads as TGTGCCAGCAGCGTGACAGGGTCCACAGATACGCAGTATTTT. V and J are TRBV9 and TRBJ2-3; 7 nucleotides match TRBD1. CDR3 size: 14 residues. After removal of 2 bases from V and 2 bases from J, the junction contained 2 bases not matched to a gene. Germline V lookup: CDR1 SGDLS, CDR2 YYNGEE.

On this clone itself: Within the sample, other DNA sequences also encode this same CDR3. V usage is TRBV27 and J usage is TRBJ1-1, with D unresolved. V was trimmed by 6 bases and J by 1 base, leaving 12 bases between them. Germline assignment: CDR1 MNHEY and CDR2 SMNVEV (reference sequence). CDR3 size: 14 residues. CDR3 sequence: CASRPGGGNTEAFF. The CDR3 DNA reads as TGTGCCAGCAGACCCGGCGGCGGGAACACTGAAGCTTTCTTT.

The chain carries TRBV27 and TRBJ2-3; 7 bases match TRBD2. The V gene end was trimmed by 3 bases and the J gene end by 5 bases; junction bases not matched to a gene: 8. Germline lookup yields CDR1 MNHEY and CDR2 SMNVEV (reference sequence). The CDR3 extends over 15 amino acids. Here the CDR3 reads CASSFWEGRIDTQYF. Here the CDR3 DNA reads TGTGCCAGCAGTTTTTGGGAGGGCCGGATAGATACGCAGTATTTT.

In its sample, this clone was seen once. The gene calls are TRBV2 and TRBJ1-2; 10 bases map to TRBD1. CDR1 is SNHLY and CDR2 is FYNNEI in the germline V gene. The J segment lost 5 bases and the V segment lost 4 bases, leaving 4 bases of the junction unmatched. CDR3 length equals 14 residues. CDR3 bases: TGTGCCAGCAGTGCGCTGGGACAGGGGTATGGCTACACCTTC. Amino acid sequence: CASSALGQGYGYTF.

The CDR3 protein is CASSRSGSTGELFF. The CDR3 DNA is TGTGCCAGCAGTCGTAGCGGGAGCACCGGGGAGCTGTTTTTT. The V call is TRBV28, the J call TRBJ2-2, with TRBD2 matching 9 bases. The J segment lost 4 bases and the V segment lost 5 bases, leaving 2 bases of the junction unmatched. The CDR3 runs to 14 residues. Germline V gene lookup returns CDR1 MDHEN and CDR2 SYDVKM.

CDR3 bases: TGTGCCAGCAGCTCGGACTTCACAGATACGCAGTATTTT. It specifies CASSSDFTDTQYF. The chain carries TRBV28 and TRBJ2-3; D may be TRBD2 (5 bases). This CDR3 has 13 amino acids. Trimming took off 6 bases at V and 2 bases at J, with 9 bases between the two ends. Germline-derived CDR1 and CDR2 are MDHEN and SYDVKM.

The CDR3 spells CASSQDEAYLDGYTF. DNA for the CDR3: TGCGCCAGCAGCCAAGATGAAGCCTATCTCGATGGCTACACCTTC. The gene calls are TRBV4-3 and TRBJ1-2; D not certain. The CDR3 spans 15 residues. Germline V gene lookup returns CDR1 LGHNA and CDR2 YSLEER. V was clipped by 0 bases and J by 6 bases, with 14 bases between them.

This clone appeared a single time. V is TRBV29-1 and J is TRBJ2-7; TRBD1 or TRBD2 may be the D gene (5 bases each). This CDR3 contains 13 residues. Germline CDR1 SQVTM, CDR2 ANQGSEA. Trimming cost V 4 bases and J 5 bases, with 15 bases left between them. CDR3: CSVVTPGTDEQYF. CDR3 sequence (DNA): TGCAGCGTTGTGACCCCCGGGACCGACGAGCAGTACTTC.